This passage covers 27 T cell receptor beta chains from one sample sequenced in a study of Tregs in tolerant kidney transplant recipients. Recipients received nonmyeloablative bone marrow transplants from related graft donors, with transient mixed chimerism. TCRdb's table, derived via immunoSEQ multiplex PCR, lists solely in-frame clones and lacks some. The sample includes about 11,000 clones. Sequenced material: CD8+ T cells from blood (PBMCs), taken 24 months after the transplant. Receptor source: a human patient who received a combined kidney and bone marrow transplant. A subset of T cells may come from the graft donor.

Worth noting for this clone: Read sequence stops 3 residues before the CDR3 end, and the germline J gene provides the missing end. The gene calls are TRBV7-6 and TRBJ2-7; D remains ambiguous. Per germline, CDR1 SGHVS and CDR2 FNYEAQ. The CDR3 sequence is 13 residues long. V lost 6 bases and J 6 bases, leaving 15 bases between the germline ends. The sequenced CDR3 bases are TGTGCCAGCAGTCCCCCCCTATCCCTCGAG. The encoded protein is CASSPPLSLE. The whole CDR3 sequence is CASSPPLSLEQYF.

Regarding this clone: The read falls 3 residues short of the CDR3 end, and the missing part is taken from the germline J gene. V and J are TRBV19 and TRBJ2-7; 11 bases agree with TRBD2. CDR1 and CDR2 (germline): LNHDA, SQIVND (reference sequence). This CDR3 comprises 15 residues. With 1 base clipped from V and 3 bases from J, the junction kept 2 bases outside the gene matches. The part of the CDR3 DNA that was read is TGTGCCAGTAGTATAGCGCTAGCGGGGGGCTACGAG. Its protein product is CASSIALAGGYE. The entire CDR3 is CASSIALAGGYEQYF.

A word on this clone: The read is 3 residues too short to cover the CDR3 end, so that end is filled in from the germline J gene. V gene TRBV5-1 combines with J gene TRBJ1-3; D remains ambiguous. This CDR3 region has 13 residues. Trimming took off 2 bases at V and 8 bases at J, with 11 bases between the two ends. CDR1 and CDR2 from the germline V gene are SGHRS and YFSETQ. CDR3 sequence reads: CASSFGGLDTIYF. The CDR3 bases that were read are TGCGCCAGCAGCTTCGGCGGGTTGGACACC.

A word on this clone: With the read ending 3 residues before the CDR3 end, the germline J gene is used to fill in that end. The rearrangement uses TRBV14 and TRBJ2-1, with TRBD2 identical over 8 bases. CDR1 and CDR2 from the germline V gene are SGHDN and FVKESK. This CDR3 comprises 16 residues. V lost 0 bases and J lost 8; bases outside the gene matches: 9. The CDR3 protein is CASSQESSGWRDEQFF. Incomplete CDR3 DNA: TGTGCCAGCAGCCAAGAATCTAGCGGGTGGAGGGATGAG.

Points on this clone: The missing CDR3 end, 3 residues past where the read stops, is filled in from the germline J gene. The rearrangement uses TRBV5-1 and TRBJ2-1, with 9 bases fitting TRBD1. After removal of 5 bases from V and 7 bases from J, the junction contained 7 bases not matched to a gene. Germline CDR1 is SGHRS and CDR2 is YFSETQ. This CDR3 spans 14 amino acids. CDR3 amino acids: CASRPGQGPNEQFF. The sequenced CDR3 bases are TGCGCCAGCAGGCCTGGACAGGGGCCTAATGAG.

Concerning this clone itself: The read finishes 3 residues shy of the CDR3 end, and the germline J gene is used to complete it. The genes are TRBV6-4 and TRBJ2-3; 11 bases are shared with TRBD2. This CDR3 is built from 14 residues. Germline CDR1 is MRHNA and CDR2 is SNTAGT. V was pared by 4 bases and J by 6 bases, with 3 bases of the junction left unmatched. The covered CDR3 bases are TGTGCCAGCAGTGGACTAGCGGGATCCGATACG. It encodes CASSGLAGSDT. The whole CDR3 reads CASSGLAGSDTQYF.

To note about this clone: The read comes to an end 3 residues before the CDR3 does, leaving the germline J gene to fill in the end. The J gene is TRBJ1-1, the V gene TRBV6-1; TRBD1 aligns across 8 bases. The V gene end was trimmed by 4 bases and the J gene end by 6 bases; junction bases not matched to a gene: 7. Germline V CDR1 and CDR2: MNHNS, SASEGT. This CDR3 is built from 14 residues. Here the CDR3 reads CASSAPWDRSEAFF. Partial CDR3 DNA: TGTGCCAGCAGTGCGCCCTGGGACAGGTCTGAA.

As regards this clone: The DNA ends 3 residues before the CDR3 does, and the rest of the CDR3 is filled in from the germline J gene. This chain links TRBV20-1 with TRBJ2-1, with 8 bases that match TRBD2. J gave up 4 bases and V 3 bases, and 5 bases lay outside the gene matches. This CDR3 spans 14 amino acids. Germline V CDR1 and CDR2: DFQATT, SNEGSKA (reference sequence). CDR3 region: CSARPAGAYNEQFF. The covered CDR3 bases are TGCAGTGCTAGGCCAGCGGGAGCTTACAATGAG.

Notes on this clone: The sequenced fragment ends 3 residues before the CDR3 boundary, so the rest is inferred from the germline J gene. The V and J genes are TRBV29-1 and TRBJ2-7; D perhaps matches TRBD1 (5 bases). The length of the CDR3 is 12 residues. Germline V lookup: CDR1 SQVTM, CDR2 ANQGSEA. V lost 4 bases and J lost 1, with 8 bases in between. The CDR3 DNA, read in part, is TGCAGCGTTGTAGACAGTTCCTACGAG. It specifies CSVVDSSYE. The entire CDR3 sequence reads CSVVDSSYEQYF.

Here the CDR3 reads CASSSITSGSAYEQYF. Partial CDR3 DNA: TGTGCCAGCAGTTCGATCACTAGCGGGAGTGCCTACGAG. This rearrangement joins TRBV6-2 or TRBV6-3 to TRBJ2-7, with 11 bases that match TRBD2. Read sequence stops 3 residues before the CDR3 end, and the germline J gene provides the missing end. The CDR3 runs to 16 residues. V lost 4 bases, J lost 2 bases, and 7 bases stayed unmatched. Germline V gives CDR1 MNHEY, CDR2 SVGEGT.

Notes on this clone: The CDR3 end falls 3 residues outside the read, so it is completed with the germline J gene. The rearrangement joins TRBV20-1 to TRBJ2-2, with a possible D match to TRBD2 (6 bases). The V and J ends lost 0 bases and 2 bases respectively, with 16 bases between them. The CDR3 is 17 amino acids. Looked up from germline, CDR1 is DFQATT and CDR2 is SNEGSKA (reference sequence). Incomplete CDR3 DNA: TGCAGTGCTAGAGAGGAGGGGCGACAGACTAACACCGGGGAG. It is translated as CSAREEGRQTNTGE. Given in full, the CDR3 is CSAREEGRQTNTGELFF.

Comment on this clone: The read ends 3 residues shy of where the CDR3 ends; the end is completed using the germline J gene. This chain uses TRBV6-2 or TRBV6-3 with TRBJ2-5; 10 bases match TRBD2. This CDR3 has 14 amino acids. V trimming: 5 bases; J trimming: 7 bases; junction bases outside the gene matches: 7. Germline CDR1 MNHEY, CDR2 SVGEGT. The covered CDR3 bases are TGTGCCAGCAGTCGTACTAGCGGGATAGGGACC. It yields the protein CASSRTSGIGT. The CDR3 as a whole reads CASSRTSGIGTQYF.

With respect to this clone: The observed sequence ends 3 residues before the CDR3 terminus, with the missing tail filled in from the germline J gene. V and J are TRBV20-1 and TRBJ2-7; 12 nucleotides match TRBD1. After removal of 6 bases from V and 5 bases from J, the junction contained 5 bases not matched to a gene. The V gene's germline CDR1 is DFQATT and CDR2 SNEGSKA (reference sequence). The CDR3 covers 13 residues. Here the CDR3 reads CSAPGQGADEQYF. The CDR3 bases that were read are TGCAGTGCCCCGGGACAGGGGGCTGACGAG.

In the case of this clone: Read data end 3 residues before the CDR3 end; the end is taken from the germline J gene. The chain recombines TRBV11-2 with TRBJ2-1; 11 nucleotides agree with TRBD2. J was trimmed by 9 bases and V by 5 bases; bases with no gene match: 9. CDR1 and CDR2 from the germline V gene are SGHAT and FQNNGV. The CDR3 runs 15 residues. CDR3 loop: CASSTLAGGLGEQFF. CDR3 DNA, as far as it was read: TGTGCCAGCAGCACCCTAGCGGGAGGTCTTGGTGAG.

With respect to this clone: The read falls 3 residues short of the CDR3 end, and the missing part is taken from the germline J gene. The V and J genes are TRBV2 and TRBJ1-4, with D unclear. Germline V CDR1 and CDR2: SNHLY, FYNNEI. There are 12 residues in the CDR3. Trimming pared 3 bases from V and 10 bases from J, leaving 9 bases between. The chain's CDR3 is CASSDLSGKLFF. The sequenced part of the CDR3 DNA is TGTGCCAGCAGTGATCTTTCGGGAAAA.

Comments on this clone: The read halts 3 residues ahead of the CDR3 end, with the missing end drawn from the germline J gene. The chain employs TRBV18 and TRBJ2-1; perhaps TRBD2 as D (6 bases). Germline CDR1 KGHSH, CDR2 LQKENI. The CDR3 is made up of 11 amino acids. Trimming took 5 bases from V and 9 from J, leaving 8 bases between them. CDR3 bases read: TGTGCCAGCTCAGACGGGGGTGAG. This sequence encodes CASSDGGE. The entire CDR3 is CASSDGGEQFF.

About this clone: The DNA ends 3 residues before the CDR3 does, and the rest of the CDR3 is filled in from the germline J gene. The V call is TRBV5-5, the J call TRBJ1-2, with D possibly being TRBD1 (6 bases). Trimming shortened V by 4 bases and J by 4 bases, and 14 bases separated the two germline ends. CDR1 SGHKS and CDR2 YYEKEE come from the germline V gene (reference sequence). The CDR3 is 14 amino acids. The DNA read from the CDR3 is TGTGCCAGCAGCCAAACAACAGGGACCTATGGC. It specifies CASSQTTGTYG. The CDR3 reads in full as CASSQTTGTYGYTF.

About this clone: The read ends 3 residues shy of where the CDR3 ends; the end is completed using the germline J gene. This sequence joins TRBV7-9 and TRBJ1-2; no clear D gene. CDR3 size: 12 residues. Germline-derived CDR1 and CDR2 are SEHNR and FQNEAQ (reference sequence). The CDR3 here is CASSLEGYGYTF. Partial CDR3 DNA: TGTGCCAGCAGCTTGGAAGGGTACGGC.

On this clone itself: Read data end 3 residues before the CDR3 end; the end is taken from the germline J gene. The chain has TRBV29-1 and TRBJ2-3; 8 positions match TRBD2. The CDR3 has 15 amino acids. Per germline, CDR1 SQVTM and CDR2 ANQGSEA. V dropped 7 bases and J dropped 2; count of bases not matched to a gene: 11. CDR3 DNA, as far as it was read: TGCAGCGCCTGCCTGAGGCGGGAGGCCACAGATACG. It translates to CSACLRREATDT. The CDR3 in its entirety is CSACLRREATDTQYF.

Partial CDR3 DNA: TGTGCCACCGGGACAGGGGGCTTGGATGAG. This translates into CATGTGGLDE. The full-length CDR3 reads as CATGTGGLDEQFF. This sequence joins TRBV19 and TRBJ2-1, with 12 bases that match TRBD1. The read gets to within 3 residues of the CDR3 end, and the germline J gene fills in the rest. Germline-derived CDR1 and CDR2 are LNHDA and SQIVND (reference sequence). J gave up 8 bases and V 10 bases, and 6 bases lay outside the gene matches. The CDR3 is 13 residues long.

This clone is identified as medium-sized from frequency. Read data end 3 residues before the CDR3 end; the end is taken from the germline J gene. This chain uses TRBV2 with TRBJ2-3, with TRBD2 matching over 7 bases. CDR3 length: 15 residues. Looked up from germline, CDR1 is SNHLY and CDR2 is FYNNEI. Trimming removed 3 bases from V and 2 bases from J; junction bases left unmatched: 5. The CDR3 DNA, read in part, is TGTGCCAGCAGTGATCGAGGACTAGACACAGATACG. Its protein is CASSDRGLDTDT. The CDR3 reads in full as CASSDRGLDTDTQYF.

As regards this clone: The missing CDR3 end, 3 residues past where the read stops, is filled in from the germline J gene. V gene TRBV29-1 combines with J gene TRBJ1-1; 10 nucleotides line up with TRBD1. CDR1 and CDR2 from the germline V gene are SQVTM and ANQGSEA. The junction had 13 bases not matched to a gene; V was cut back by 7 bases and J by 5 bases. The CDR3 totals 15 residues. Incomplete CDR3 DNA: TGCAGCGCCGTGGGGGGGACAGGGGTGGCGACTGAA. It translates to CSAVGGTGVATE. The CDR3 in full is CSAVGGTGVATEAFF.

Points on this clone: Coverage ceases 3 residues before the CDR3 finishes, and the germline J gene fills in the end. The rearrangement links TRBV6-2 or TRBV6-3 to TRBJ2-1, with TRBD2 matching over 9 bases. The V gene's germline CDR1 is MNHEY and CDR2 SVGEGT. V lost 2 bases to trimming and J lost 5 bases; unmatched junction nucleotides: 1. The CDR3 contains 14 residues. The CDR3 DNA, read in part, is TGTGCCAGCAGTTACGCGGGAGGGCACAATGAG. It yields the protein CASSYAGGHNE. The CDR3 reads in full as CASSYAGGHNEQFF.

Details on this clone: The CDR3 end lies 3 residues beyond the end of the read and is filled in from the germline J gene. V is TRBV7-3 and J is TRBJ2-5; 12 nucleotides agree with TRBD2. The V and J ends lost 5 bases and 4 bases, in that order; junction bases with no gene match: 14. In germline, CDR1 is SGHTA, CDR2 FQGTGA. The CDR3 consists of 18 residues. The sequenced CDR3 bases are TGTGCCAGCAGCCCTAGGGGGAGACTAGCGGGAGTCTCAGAGACC. It translates to CASSPRGRLAGVSET. The whole CDR3 protein is CASSPRGRLAGVSETQYF. Based on the CDR3 plus reference TRBV7-3 and TRBJ2-5, the full variable domain is GAGVSQTPSNKVTEKGKYVELRCDPISGHTALYWYRQSLGQGPEFLIYFQGTGAADDSGLPNDRFFAVRPEGSVSTLKIQRTERGDSAVYLCASSPRGRLAGVSETQYFGPGTRLLVL.

This clone ranks as medium-sized (0.01 to 0.1%) in terms of frequency. Coverage ceases 3 residues before the CDR3 finishes, and the germline J gene fills in the end. The chain couples TRBV7-6 to TRBJ2-7; D is possibly TRBD1 (6 bases). This CDR3 has 15 amino acids. CDR1 is SGHVS, CDR2 FNYEAQ, per germline. V was cut by 5 bases and J by 0 bases, with 14 bases left in between. CDR3 DNA (partial): TGTGCCAGCAGCAGAGCTTTGACAGGCTCCTACGAG. Encoded protein: CASSRALTGSYE. Given in full, the CDR3 is CASSRALTGSYEQYF.

Regarding this clone: One end of the junction is discordant with germline, which a read error may explain. The CDR3 extends 3 residues past the end of the read, so its final part is completed from the germline J gene. The chain carries TRBV4-2 and TRBJ2-7; D might be TRBD1 (5 bases). Germline V CDR1 and CDR2: LGHNA, YNFKEQ. CDR3 length: 17 residues. The chain's CDR3 is CASSQDRPRQGTYEQYF. The CDR3 bases that were read are TGCGCCAGCAGCCAAGATCGCCCCAGGCAGGGAACCTACGAG.

Turning to this clone: The DNA ends 3 residues before the CDR3 does, and the rest of the CDR3 is filled in from the germline J gene. The chain couples TRBV29-1 to TRBJ2-2; D not certain. Trimming cost V 7 bases and J 1 base, with 13 bases left between them. This CDR3 is 14 amino acids long. The germline V gene encodes CDR1 SQVTM and CDR2 ANQGSEA. CDR3 DNA, as far as it was read: TGCAGCGCCGGCCCCGCGGAGAACACCGGGGAG. Amino acids: CSAGPAENTGE. In full, the CDR3 reads CSAGPAENTGELFF.